The 32 T cell receptor beta chains listed next were all sequenced from one sample in a study of blood T cells in healthy people across ages (dated by TCRdb to the mid-2010s). Library preparation was by 5' RACE. This sample was sequenced with an Illumina HiSeq 2500. A second PCR of about 6 to 12 cycles was performed with a sample-barcoded 5' primer and a J-beta primer mix. The public reads were reanalyzed by TCRdb: fastp trimming at Q25, MiXCR alignment, in-frame beta chains only. One record per CDR3 amino acid sequence lists the most common genes and DNA. Recorded for this sample are about 1 million distinct CDR3 sequences; under 55% of them occurred a single time. In total, the top ten clones hold approximately 20% of the sample. Sequenced material: blood. The receptor set was obtained from a woman aged 55-70 years in good health.

The V gene is TRBV2, the J gene TRBJ1-5; D is undetermined. Trimming shortened V by 0 bases and J by 7 bases, and 10 bases separated the two germline ends. The CDR3 extends over 14 amino acids. Germline-derived CDR1 and CDR2 are SNHLY and FYNNEI. The CDR3 loop is CASSEALVGQPQHF. The CDR3 nucleotides read TGTGCCAGCAGTGAAGCGCTTGTTGGGCAGCCCCAGCATTTT. The entire variable domain, with the rest obtained from reference TRBV2 and TRBJ1-5, is as follows: EPEVTQTPSHQVTQMGQEVILRCVPISNHLYFYWYRQILGQKVEFLVSFYNNEISEKSEIFDDQFSVERPDGSNFTLKIRSTKLEDSAMYFCASSEALVGQPQHFGDGTRLSIL.

V gene TRBV6-1 combines with J gene TRBJ2-1, with D perhaps given as TRBD1 or TRBD2 (5 bases each). The end of the DNA aligns better with TRBJ2-7, so the J call may be wrong. Germline lookup yields CDR1 MNHNS and CDR2 SASEGT. The CDR3 has 14 amino acids. As DNA, the CDR3 is TGTGCCAGCAGTGAACCCGGGGCTTACAATGAGCAGTACTTC. Translated, it gives CASSEPGAYNEQYF.

The chain employs TRBV7-2 and TRBJ1-4; the D is unclear. Germline V lookup: CDR1 SGHTA, CDR2 FQGNSA. The CDR3 is 13 amino acids. Trimming removed 6 bases at V and 7 bases at J, with 12 bases between. CDR3 protein: CASSPRPLEKLFF. The CDR3 DNA reads as TGTGCCAGCAGTCCCCGACCGCTTGAAAAACTGTTTTTT.

This clonotype was observed a handful of times. The CDR3 reads CASSILQGTDTQYF. CDR3 bases: TGTGCCAGCAGTATACTACAGGGAACAGATACGCAGTATTTT. The rearrangement links TRBV27 to TRBJ2-3, with D perhaps matching TRBD1 (6 bases). Germline V CDR1 and CDR2: MNHEY, SMNVEV (reference sequence). The CDR3 length is 14 residues. Trimming took 5 bases from V and 3 from J, leaving 12 bases between them.

The J gene is TRBJ2-1, the V gene TRBV3-1; the D is unclear. The CDR3 is 12 amino acids. With 3 bases removed from V and 9 bases from J, the gap between germline ends came to 9 bases. The germline CDR1 and CDR2 sequences are LGHDT and YNNKEL (reference sequence). CDR3 residues: CASSHDWFEQFF. The CDR3 nucleotides are TGTGCCAGCAGCCATGATTGGTTTGAGCAGTTCTTC.

V usage is TRBV27 and J usage is TRBJ2-3; 7 nucleotides match TRBD1. V was pared by 1 base and J by 0 bases, with 1 base of the junction left unmatched. The V gene's germline CDR1 is MNHEY and CDR2 SMNVEV (reference sequence). The CDR3 is 15 residues long. For the CDR3, the DNA is TGTGCCAGCAGTTTATGGGGACAGAGCACAGATACGCAGTATTTT. Its protein product is CASSLWGQSTDTQYF.

In the case of this clonotype: At one of its ends the junction is not consistent with the germline gene, which may arise from a read error. The rearrangement links TRBV7-8 to TRBJ2-3; D may match TRBD1 or TRBD2 (5 bases each). Germline V gives CDR1 SGHVS, CDR2 FQNEAQ. The CDR3 extends over 18 amino acids. CDR3 nucleotides: TGTGCCAGCAACTTAGCGCGTAGTATGAGGGGATATGCGGATACGCAGTATTTT. It encodes CASNLARSMRGYADTQYF.

The chain joins TRBV12-5 to TRBJ2-3, with D hard to call. Germline lookup yields CDR1 LGHNT and CDR2 FRNRAP. The V end lost 4 bases, the J end lost 5 bases, and 7 bases lay between the germline ends. The CDR3 sequence is 12 residues long. The CDR3 reads CASGYNRDTQYF. CDR3 nucleotide sequence: TGTGCTAGTGGTTACAACAGAGATACGCAGTATTTT. Variable domain in full (rest from reference TRBV12-5 and TRBJ2-3): DARVTQTPRHKVTEMGQEVTMRCQPILGHNTVFWYRQTMMQGLELLAYFRNRAPLDDSGMPKDRFSAEMPDATLATLKIQPSEPRDSAVYFCASGYNRDTQYFGPGTRLTVL.

This clonotype was observed a few times. The genes are TRBV29-1 and TRBJ2-3; TRBD2 matches 7 bases. Germline lookup yields CDR1 SQVTM and CDR2 ANQGSEA. CDR3 length equals 15 residues. After removal of 6 bases from V and 5 bases from J, the junction contained 14 bases not matched to a gene. CDR3 bases: TGCAGCGTCGAATCCATCGGACTAGAAGGAGATACGCAGTATTTT. It encodes CSVESIGLEGDTQYF.

V is TRBV20-1 and J is TRBJ2-1; D gene ambiguous. V was trimmed by 1 base and J by 5 bases, leaving 18 bases between them. From germline, CDR1 is DFQATT and CDR2 SNEGSKA (reference sequence). CDR3 size: 16 residues. The CDR3 DNA reads as TGCAGTGCTAGAGGAGGTGGAAGCTCCATAAACAATGAGCAGTTCTTC. As protein: CSARGGGSSINNEQFF.

The chain joins TRBV12-3 or TRBV12-4 to TRBJ2-3, with TRBD1 matching 10 bases. This CDR3 is 16 amino acids long. The V gene end was trimmed by 2 bases and the J gene end by 7 bases; junction bases not matched to a gene: 9. This CDR3 reads CASSLQGQGSENTQYF. CDR3 DNA: TGTGCCAGCAGTTTACAGGGACAGGGGTCCGAGAATACGCAGTATTTT.

V and J are TRBV12-3 or TRBV12-4 and TRBJ2-3; D call uncertain. V was cut by 3 bases and J by 5 bases, with 6 bases left in between. CDR3 length equals 12 residues. The CDR3 here is CASSFAVDTQYF. In nucleotides, the CDR3 is TGTGCCAGCAGTTTCGCTGTAGATACGCAGTATTTT.

This clonotype was seen only a few times. This chain uses TRBV10-3 with TRBJ2-7, with 12 bases aligning to TRBD2. The J call may be mistaken, given a closer DNA end match to TRBJ2-5. This CDR3 is 15 amino acids long. Germline V gene sequence: CDR1 ENHRY, CDR2 SYGVKD. The CDR3 is CAISGLAGEAETQYF. DNA of the CDR3: TGTGCCATCAGTGGACTAGCGGGAGAGGCTGAGACCCAGTACTTC.

In DNA form, the CDR3 reads TGTGCCAGCACTCGAGCGGGCCTACCAAATGAGCAGTTCTTC. It specifies CASTRAGLPNEQFF. The chain uses TRBV2 and TRBJ2-1; tentatively, D is TRBD2 (6 bases). CDR1 SNHLY and CDR2 FYNNEI come from the germline V gene. The length of the CDR3 is 14 residues. The ends were cut back, 7 bases at V and 7 bases at J, with 17 bases in the middle.

This clonotype was observed a handful of times. This chain connects TRBV18 to TRBJ1-6; no reliable D call. The CDR3 is made up of 16 amino acids. Per the germline V gene, CDR1 is KGHSH and CDR2 is LQKENI. V was cut by 0 bases and J by 7 bases, with 13 bases left in between. CDR3: CASSPPTGSGNSPLHF. Here the CDR3 DNA reads TGTGCCAGCTCACCACCGACGGGTTCTGGGAATTCACCCCTCCACTTT.

A few counts support this clonotype. The chain couples TRBV2 to TRBJ2-3, with 8 positions matching TRBD2. Germline lookup yields CDR1 SNHLY and CDR2 FYNNEI. The CDR3 has 15 amino acids. J lost 4 bases, V lost 7 bases, and 10 bases had no gene match. The DNA for the CDR3 is TGTGCCAGCACTCGAGGGGGACTAGGGTCAGATACGCAGTATTTT. Translated, it gives CASTRGGLGSDTQYF.

The genes are TRBV28 and TRBJ1-1; D unclear. The CDR3 is 13 amino acids. V dropped 3 bases and J dropped 6 bases, with 11 bases sitting between them. CDR1 and CDR2 from the germline V gene are MDHEN and SYDVKM. The CDR3 loop is CASSLGRVPEAFF. CDR3 coding DNA: TGTGCCAGCAGTTTGGGGAGGGTTCCTGAAGCTTTCTTT.

This clonotype has a handful of counts. The chain joins TRBV7-9 to TRBJ2-7, with 7 bases fitting TRBD2. This CDR3 has 14 amino acids. With 5 bases clipped from V and 1 base from J, the junction kept 5 bases outside the gene matches. Germline CDR1 SEHNR, CDR2 FQNEAQ (reference sequence). The CDR3, as DNA: TGTGCCAGCAGCGGGGCGGGAGCTTCCTACGAGCAGTACTTC. Translated: CASSGAGASYEQYF.

This chain connects TRBV5-1 to TRBJ2-4; D is possibly TRBD2 (5 bases). The length of the CDR3 is 13 residues. From germline, CDR1 is SGHRS and CDR2 YFSETQ. V was cut by 7 bases and J by 8 bases, with 16 bases left in between. Written as DNA, the CDR3 is TGCGCCAGCTGCGAGACGGGGTGGGACATTCAGTACTTC. Its translation is CASCETGWDIQYF.

This clonotype has a handful of counts. This may be a read error: a much more frequent sequence differs by one nucleotide. The chain uses TRBV20-1 and TRBJ2-3, with 7 nucleotides matching TRBD2. Per the germline V gene, CDR1 is DFQATT and CDR2 is SNEGSKA (reference sequence). The CDR3 contains 13 residues. V trimming: 6 bases; J trimming: 0 bases; junction bases outside the gene matches: 3. CDR3 sequence: CSALSGSTDTQYF. CDR3 DNA: TGCAGTGCCCTTAGCGGGAGCACAGATACGCAGTATTTT.

A few counts support this clonotype. This chain uses TRBV7-2 with TRBJ2-7; D is ambiguous. The CDR3 sequence is 13 residues long. Germline loops: CDR1 SGHTA, CDR2 FQGNSA. Trimming removed 2 bases from V and 2 bases from J, with 7 bases in between. CDR3 region: CASSLLDTYEQYF. The CDR3 DNA is TGTGCCAGCAGCTTACTTGATACCTACGAGCAGTACTTC.

This clonotype has just a few counts. The genes are TRBV20-1 and TRBJ2-1; 7 nucleotides agree with TRBD1. CDR3 length: 14 residues. Looked up from germline, CDR1 is DFQATT and CDR2 is SNEGSKA (reference sequence). The junction had 11 bases not matched to a gene; V was cut back by 5 bases and J by 7 bases. The CDR3 DNA is TGCAGTGCTGCCGACAGGGCATTCCTTAATGAGCAGTTCTTC. Protein: CSAADRAFLNEQFF.

CDR3 nucleotides: TGTGCCAGCAAATCCCATAGATCCTACAATGAGCAGTTCTTC. This codes for CASKSHRSYNEQFF. V is TRBV25-1 and J is TRBJ2-1, with D hard to call. V dropped 7 bases and J dropped 1 base, with 11 bases sitting between them. The CDR3 has 14 residues. Germline loops: CDR1 MGHDK, CDR2 SYGVNS.

The table lists this clonotype with a few counts. The chain links TRBV10-3 to TRBJ2-1; possible D gene TRBD2, 6 bases. CDR1 and CDR2 from the germline V gene are ENHRY and SYGVKD. The CDR3 covers 15 residues. Between the trimmed V and J ends, which lost 6 bases and 2 bases, there was a span of 14 bases. CDR3 DNA: TGTGCCATCAGAGGGACTCACAGGACCTACAATGAGCAGTTCTTC. Translation gives CAIRGTHRTYNEQFF.

This chain joins TRBV20-1 and TRBJ2-4, with 8 bases lining up with TRBD1. V shed 2 bases, J shed 8 bases, and the junction held 8 bases outside the gene matches. There are 14 residues in the CDR3. CDR1 is DFQATT and CDR2 is SNEGSKA in the germline V gene (reference sequence). CDR3 sequence reads: CSARQGANFDIQYF. CDR3 nucleotide sequence: TGCAGTGCTAGACAGGGGGCGAATTTTGACATTCAGTACTTC.

There are a few counts of this clonotype. This rearrangement joins TRBV12-3 or TRBV12-4 to TRBJ2-5, with TRBD2 matching 7 bases. This CDR3 is 14 amino acids long. V lost 3 bases and J lost 5; bases outside the gene matches: 6. CDR3 in amino acids: CASSFAGVEETQYF. As DNA, the CDR3 is TGTGCCAGCAGTTTTGCGGGAGTGGAGGAGACCCAGTACTTC.

A remark on this clonotype: Compared with germline, one end of the junction differs, possibly owing to a read error. The V call is TRBV5-5, the J call TRBJ1-6, with D uncertain. The CDR3 runs 14 residues. CDR1 SGHKS and CDR2 YYEKEE come from the germline V gene (reference sequence). The CDR3 sequence: CASSLGTDNSPPHF. Written as DNA, the CDR3 is TGTGCCAGCAGCTTGGGGACCGATAATTCACCCCCCCACTTT.

The chain recombines TRBV21-1 with TRBJ2-7; no DNA check was done on the table's D call, TRBD1. TRBV21-1 is described as a pseudogene. The CDR3 extends over 16 amino acids. This chain's CDR3 is CASSIPRAGSSYEQYF. CDR3 sequence (DNA): TGTGCCAGCAGCATCCCCCGGGCAGGGAGCTCCTACGAGCAGTACTTC.

The chain is built from TRBV6-1 and TRBJ1-4, with a weak D call TRBD1 (5 bases). The CDR3 is 16 amino acids. CDR1 and CDR2 from the germline V gene are MNHNS and SASEGT. Trimming stripped 5 bases from V and 0 bases from J, with 13 bases between. CDR3: CASSRLGGATNEKLFF. In nucleotides, the CDR3 is TGTGCCAGCAGTCGACTTGGGGGGGCAACTAATGAAAAACTGTTTTTT.

J is TRBJ2-7 and V is TRBV6-2 or TRBV6-3; D gene unclear. This CDR3 comprises 12 residues. V lost 4 bases, J lost 3 bases, and 7 bases lay in between. CDR1 is MNHEY and CDR2 is SVGEGT in the germline V gene. The CDR3 protein is CASSCSVYEQYF. The CDR3 coding sequence is TGTGCCAGCAGTTGCTCGGTCTACGAGCAGTACTTC.

This clonotype showed up just a few times. This chain joins TRBV20-1 and TRBJ2-1, with TRBD2 matching over 11 bases. J lost 9 bases, V lost 4 bases, and 14 bases had no gene match. Germline assignment: CDR1 DFQATT and CDR2 SNEGSKA (reference sequence). The CDR3 is 16 amino acids. The CDR3 bases are TGCAGTGCTATCCCTCACACCACTAGCGGGAGCTCTGAGCAGTTCTTC. Translating gives CSAIPHTTSGSSEQFF.

The chain is built from TRBV7-8 and TRBJ2-1; 12 bases map to TRBD2. V shed 2 bases, J shed 4 bases, and the junction held 12 bases outside the gene matches. This CDR3 is 19 amino acids long. The germline V gene has CDR1 SGHVS and CDR2 FQNEAQ. In DNA, the CDR3 is TGTGCCAGCAGCTTAAGGGCTAGCGGGAGGGAGCAGACGTACAATGAGCAGTTCTTC. Residues: CASSLRASGREQTYNEQFF. The variable domain in full, completed from reference TRBV7-8 and TRBJ2-1, reads GAGVSQSPRYKVAKRGQDVALRCDPISGHVSLFWYQQALGQGPEFLTYFQNEAQLDKSGLPSDRFFAERPEGSVSTLKIQRTQQEDSAVYLCASSLRASGREQTYNEQFFGPGTRLTVL.